This TCR beta chain was recorded in a study of blood T cell repertoires in COVID-19. Under the authors' procedure: It was from reference gene primer amplification that nucleated cell counts were estimated. Generated by immunoSEQ multiplex PCR, the TCRdb table keeps only in-frame clones and is missing some. That table supplies the V and J calls and clone size; D and trimming were determined from the DNA. Of about 310,000 clones listed, nearly 90% are singletons. Germline CDR1 reads LGHDT; CDR2 reads YNNKEL (reference sequence). The CDR3 spans 12 residues. V dropped 3 bases and J dropped 8 bases, with 10 bases sitting between them.

The sample taken for sequencing was peripheral blood. The chain has TRBV3-1 (or the pseudogene TRBV3-2) and TRBJ1-1; D is unresolved. This TCR was recovered from a woman in her forties with COVID-19, enrolled during active disease. The CDR3 bases are TGTGCCAGCAGCCAGTCACGAGCCGAAGCTTTCTTT. This gives the protein CASSQSRAEAFF.